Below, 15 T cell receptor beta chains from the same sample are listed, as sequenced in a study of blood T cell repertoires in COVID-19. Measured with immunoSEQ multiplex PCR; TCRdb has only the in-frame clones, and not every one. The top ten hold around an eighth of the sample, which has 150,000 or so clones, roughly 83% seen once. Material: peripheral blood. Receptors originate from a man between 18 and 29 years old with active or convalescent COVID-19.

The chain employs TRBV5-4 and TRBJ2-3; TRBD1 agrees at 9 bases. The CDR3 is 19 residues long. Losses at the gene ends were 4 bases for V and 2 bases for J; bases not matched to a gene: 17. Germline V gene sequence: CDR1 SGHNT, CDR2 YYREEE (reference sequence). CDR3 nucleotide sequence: TGTGCCAGCAGCAAGAAACCGGGACAGGGTCCCCAATACACAGATACGCAGTATTTT. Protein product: CASSKKPGQGPQYTDTQYF.

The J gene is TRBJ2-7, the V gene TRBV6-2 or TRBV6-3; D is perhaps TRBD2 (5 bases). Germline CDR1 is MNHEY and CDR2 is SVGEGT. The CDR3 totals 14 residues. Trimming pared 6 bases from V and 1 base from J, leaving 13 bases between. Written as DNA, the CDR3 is TGTGCCAGCAGCCCCTGGACTGCATCCTACGAGCAGTACTTC. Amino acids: CASSPWTASYEQYF.

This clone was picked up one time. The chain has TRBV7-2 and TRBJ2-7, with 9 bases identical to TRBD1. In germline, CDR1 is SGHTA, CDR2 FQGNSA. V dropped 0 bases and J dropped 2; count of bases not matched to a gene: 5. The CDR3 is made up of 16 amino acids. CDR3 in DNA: TGTGCCAGCAGCTTAGCCGGGACAGGGCCCCCCTACGAGCAGTACTTC. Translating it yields CASSLAGTGPPYEQYF.

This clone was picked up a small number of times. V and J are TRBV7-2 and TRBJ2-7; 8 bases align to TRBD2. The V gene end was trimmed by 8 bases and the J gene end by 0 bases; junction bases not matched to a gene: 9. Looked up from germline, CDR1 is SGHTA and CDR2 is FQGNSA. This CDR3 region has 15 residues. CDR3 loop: CASRETSGFSYEQYF. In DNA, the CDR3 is TGTGCCAGCCGGGAAACTAGCGGTTTCTCCTACGAGCAGTACTTC.

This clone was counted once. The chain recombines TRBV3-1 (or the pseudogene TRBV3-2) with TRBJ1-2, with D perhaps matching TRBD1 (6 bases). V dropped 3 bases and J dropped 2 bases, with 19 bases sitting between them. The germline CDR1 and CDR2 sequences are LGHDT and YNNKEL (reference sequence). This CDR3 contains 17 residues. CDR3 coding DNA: TGTGCCAGCAGCCAGGGATTGCGGGGGGGCGGAAACTATGGCTACACCTTC. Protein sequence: CASSQGLRGGGNYGYTF.

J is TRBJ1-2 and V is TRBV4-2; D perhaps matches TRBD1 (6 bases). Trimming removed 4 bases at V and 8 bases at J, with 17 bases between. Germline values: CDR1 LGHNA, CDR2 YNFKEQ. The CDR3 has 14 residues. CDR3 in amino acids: CASSLDRAERGYTF. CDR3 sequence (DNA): TGTGCCAGCAGCCTGGACAGAGCCGAACGGGGCTACACCTTC.

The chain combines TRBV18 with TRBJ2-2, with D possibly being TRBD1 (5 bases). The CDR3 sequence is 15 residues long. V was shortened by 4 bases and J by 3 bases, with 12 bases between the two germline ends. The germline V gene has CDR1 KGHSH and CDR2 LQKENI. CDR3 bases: TGTGCCAGCTCACTTACAGGTCTTGACACCGGGGAGCTGTTTTTT. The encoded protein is CASSLTGLDTGELFF.

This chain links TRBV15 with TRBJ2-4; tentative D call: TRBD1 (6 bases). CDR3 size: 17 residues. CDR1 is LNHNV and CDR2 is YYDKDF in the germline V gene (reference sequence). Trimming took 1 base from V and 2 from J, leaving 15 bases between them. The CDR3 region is CATSRGAGVSSKNIQYF. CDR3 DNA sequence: TGTGCCACCAGCAGAGGGGCAGGGGTAAGCTCCAAAAACATTCAGTACTTC.

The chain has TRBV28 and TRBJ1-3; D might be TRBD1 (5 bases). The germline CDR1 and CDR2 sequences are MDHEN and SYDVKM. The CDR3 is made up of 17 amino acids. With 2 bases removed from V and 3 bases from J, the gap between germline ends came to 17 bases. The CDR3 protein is CASSLTPQGLFGNTIYF. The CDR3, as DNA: TGTGCCAGCAGTTTAACCCCTCAGGGATTGTTTGGAAACACCATATATTTT.

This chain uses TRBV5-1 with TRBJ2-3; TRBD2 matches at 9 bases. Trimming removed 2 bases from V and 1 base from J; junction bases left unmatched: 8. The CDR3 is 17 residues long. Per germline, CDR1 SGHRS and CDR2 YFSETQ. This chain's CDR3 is CASSFRGSGSRTDTQYF. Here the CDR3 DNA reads TGCGCCAGCAGCTTTCGGGGTAGCGGGAGTCGCACAGATACGCAGTATTTT.

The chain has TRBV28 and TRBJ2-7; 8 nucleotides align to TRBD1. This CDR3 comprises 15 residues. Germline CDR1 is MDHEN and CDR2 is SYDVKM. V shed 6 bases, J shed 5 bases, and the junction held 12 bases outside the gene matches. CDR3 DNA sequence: TGTGCCAGCAGCGTACCGGGACAGGTGGAAAACGAGCAGTACTTC. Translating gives CASSVPGQVENEQYF.

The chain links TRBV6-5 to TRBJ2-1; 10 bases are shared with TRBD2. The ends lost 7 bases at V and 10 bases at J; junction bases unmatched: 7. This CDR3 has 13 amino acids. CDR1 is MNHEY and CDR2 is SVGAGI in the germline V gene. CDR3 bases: TGTGCCAGCAAAAGCGGGGGGGCCGGGGAGCAGTTCTTC. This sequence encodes CASKSGGAGEQFF.

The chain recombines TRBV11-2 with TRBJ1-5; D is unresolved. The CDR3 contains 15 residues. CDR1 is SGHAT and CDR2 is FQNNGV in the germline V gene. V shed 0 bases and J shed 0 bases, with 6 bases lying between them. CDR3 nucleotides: TGTGCCAGCAGCTTAGATTTGAGTAGCAATCAGCCCCAGCATTTT. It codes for CASSLDLSSNQPQHF.

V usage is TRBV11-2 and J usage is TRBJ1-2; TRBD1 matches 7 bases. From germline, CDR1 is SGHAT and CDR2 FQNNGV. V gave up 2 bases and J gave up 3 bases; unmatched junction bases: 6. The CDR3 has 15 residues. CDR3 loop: CASSLLGGADYGYTF. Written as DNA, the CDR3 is TGTGCCAGCAGCTTATTAGGGGGCGCCGACTATGGCTACACCTTC.

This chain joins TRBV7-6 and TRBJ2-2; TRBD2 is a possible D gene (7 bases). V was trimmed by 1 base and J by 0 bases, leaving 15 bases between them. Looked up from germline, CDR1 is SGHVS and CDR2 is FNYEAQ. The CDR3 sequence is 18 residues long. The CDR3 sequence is CASSLVQRGGPNTGELFF. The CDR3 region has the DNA TGTGCCAGCAGCTTAGTCCAGAGGGGGGGCCCGAACACCGGGGAGCTGTTTTTT.